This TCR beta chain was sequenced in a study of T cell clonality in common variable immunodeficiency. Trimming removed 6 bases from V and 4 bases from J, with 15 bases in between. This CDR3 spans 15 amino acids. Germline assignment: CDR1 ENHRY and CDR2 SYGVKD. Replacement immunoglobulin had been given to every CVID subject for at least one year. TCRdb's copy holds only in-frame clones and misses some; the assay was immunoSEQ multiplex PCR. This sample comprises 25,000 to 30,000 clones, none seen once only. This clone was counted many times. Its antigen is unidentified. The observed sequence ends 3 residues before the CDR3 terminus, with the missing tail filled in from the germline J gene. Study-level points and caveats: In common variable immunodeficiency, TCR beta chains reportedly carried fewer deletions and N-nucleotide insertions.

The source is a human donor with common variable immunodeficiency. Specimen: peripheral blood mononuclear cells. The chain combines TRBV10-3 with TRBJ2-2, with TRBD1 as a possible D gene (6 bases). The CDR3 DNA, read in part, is TGTGCCATCAGCGGGAACAGGGATCCCACCGGGGAG. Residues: CAISGNRDPTGE. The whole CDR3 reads CAISGNRDPTGELFF.